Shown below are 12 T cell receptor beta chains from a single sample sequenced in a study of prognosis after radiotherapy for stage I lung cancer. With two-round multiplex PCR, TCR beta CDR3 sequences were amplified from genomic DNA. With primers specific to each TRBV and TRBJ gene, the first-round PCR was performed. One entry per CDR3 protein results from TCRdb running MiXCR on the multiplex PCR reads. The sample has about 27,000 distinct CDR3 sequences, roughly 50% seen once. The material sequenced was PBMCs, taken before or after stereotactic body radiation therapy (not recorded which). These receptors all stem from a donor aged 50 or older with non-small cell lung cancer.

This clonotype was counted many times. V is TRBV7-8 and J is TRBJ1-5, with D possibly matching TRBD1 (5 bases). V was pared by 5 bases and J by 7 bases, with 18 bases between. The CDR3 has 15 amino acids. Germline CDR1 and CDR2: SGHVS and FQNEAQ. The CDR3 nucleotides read TGTGCCAGCAGCCCGGGCAACCAGGGAAACCAGCCCCAGCATTTT. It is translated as CASSPGNQGNQPQHF.

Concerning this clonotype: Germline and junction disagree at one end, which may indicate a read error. CDR3 region: CSSIGRGVHKQYF. The CDR3 DNA reads as TGTTCTAGTATTGGGAGGGGCGTCCACAAGCAGTACTTC. The V and J genes are TRBV12-5 and TRBJ2-7; TRBD2 aligns across 7 bases. CDR1 and CDR2 from the germline V gene are LGHNT and FRNRAP. The CDR3 covers 13 residues.

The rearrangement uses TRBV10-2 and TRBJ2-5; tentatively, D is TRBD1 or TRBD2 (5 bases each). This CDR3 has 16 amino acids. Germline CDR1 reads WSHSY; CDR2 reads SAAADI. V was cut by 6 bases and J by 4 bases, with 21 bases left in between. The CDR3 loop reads CASRCPAVGPGETQYF. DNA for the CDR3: TGCGCCAGCAGGTGTCCAGCGGTGGGGCCTGGAGAGACCCAGTACTTC.

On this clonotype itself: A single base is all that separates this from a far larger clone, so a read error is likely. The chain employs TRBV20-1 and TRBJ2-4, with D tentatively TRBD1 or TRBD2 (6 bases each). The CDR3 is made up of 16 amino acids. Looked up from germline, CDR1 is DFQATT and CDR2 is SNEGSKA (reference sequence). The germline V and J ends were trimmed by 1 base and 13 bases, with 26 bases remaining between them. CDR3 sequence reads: CSARAKLGGPYNEQYF. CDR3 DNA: TGCAGTGCTAGAGCCAAACTCGGGGGCCCCTACAATGAGCAGTACTTC.

The CDR3 DNA sequence: TGTGCCAGCAGTACACCGGGAGTGGGCAAATTTAATGAGCAGTTCTTC. Its translation: CASSTPGVGKFNEQFF. The chain employs TRBV6-1 and TRBJ2-1, with D perhaps TRBD2 (6 bases). Germline V gene lookup returns CDR1 MNHNS and CDR2 SASEGT. The V end lost 5 bases, the J end lost 7 bases, and 21 bases lay between the germline ends. The CDR3 runs 16 residues.

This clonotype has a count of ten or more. DNA for the CDR3: TGCGCCAGCAGCTTGGGTTGGGAGGGAGCAGATACGCAGTATTTT. Its translation is CASSLGWEGADTQYF. The chain uses TRBV5-1 and TRBJ2-3, with 7 nucleotides matching TRBD2. This CDR3 spans 15 amino acids. After removal of 0 bases from V and 4 bases from J, the junction contained 5 bases not matched to a gene. Germline V gene lookup returns CDR1 SGHRS and CDR2 YFSETQ.

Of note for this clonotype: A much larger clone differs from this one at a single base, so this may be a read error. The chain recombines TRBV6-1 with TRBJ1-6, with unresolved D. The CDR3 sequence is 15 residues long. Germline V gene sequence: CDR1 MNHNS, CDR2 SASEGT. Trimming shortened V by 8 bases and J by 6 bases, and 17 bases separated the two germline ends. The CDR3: CASVWAPRVNSPLHF. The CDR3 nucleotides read TGTGCCAGCGTTTGGGCCCCCCGGGTTAATTCACCCCTCCACTTT.

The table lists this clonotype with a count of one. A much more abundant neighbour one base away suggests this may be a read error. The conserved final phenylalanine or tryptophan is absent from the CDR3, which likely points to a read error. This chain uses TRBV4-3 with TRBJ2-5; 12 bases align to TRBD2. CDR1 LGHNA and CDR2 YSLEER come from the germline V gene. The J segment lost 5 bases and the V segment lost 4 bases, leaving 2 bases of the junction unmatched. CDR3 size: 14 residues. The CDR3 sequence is CASSRGLAGETQYL. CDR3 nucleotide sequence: TGCGCCAGCAGCCGCGGACTAGCGGGGGAGACCCAGTACTTA.

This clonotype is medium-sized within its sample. DNA of the CDR3: TGTGCCAGCAGCCCCGCCGGGGAGCAGTTCTTC. This translates into CASSPAGEQFF. The gene calls are TRBV12-3 or TRBV12-4 and TRBJ2-1; unclear D gene. The V gene lost 6 bases and the J gene lost 10 bases, with 10 bases spanning the gap. This CDR3 is 11 amino acids long.

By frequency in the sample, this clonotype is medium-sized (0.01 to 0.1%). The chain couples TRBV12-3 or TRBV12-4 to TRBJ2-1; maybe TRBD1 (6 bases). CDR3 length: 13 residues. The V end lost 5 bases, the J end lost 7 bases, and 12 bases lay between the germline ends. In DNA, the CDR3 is TGTGCCAGCAGTGTCCGGACAGAAAATGAGCAGTTCTTC. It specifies CASSVRTENEQFF.

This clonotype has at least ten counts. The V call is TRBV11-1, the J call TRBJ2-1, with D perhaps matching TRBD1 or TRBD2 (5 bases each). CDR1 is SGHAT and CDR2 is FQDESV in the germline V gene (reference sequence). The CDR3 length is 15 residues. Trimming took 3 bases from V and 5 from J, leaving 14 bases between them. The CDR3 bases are TGTGCCAGCAGCTTGCTCCGGGACCCCGACAATGAGCAGTTCTTC. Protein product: CASSLLRDPDNEQFF.

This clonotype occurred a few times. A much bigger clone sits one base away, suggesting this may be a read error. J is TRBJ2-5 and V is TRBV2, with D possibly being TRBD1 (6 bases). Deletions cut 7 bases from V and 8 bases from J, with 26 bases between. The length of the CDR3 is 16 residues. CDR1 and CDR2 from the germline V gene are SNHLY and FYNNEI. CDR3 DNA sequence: TGTGCCAGCACTCTGGGGAACAGGGCGGCTGAGGATACCCAGTACTTC. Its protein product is CASTLGNRAAEDTQYF.